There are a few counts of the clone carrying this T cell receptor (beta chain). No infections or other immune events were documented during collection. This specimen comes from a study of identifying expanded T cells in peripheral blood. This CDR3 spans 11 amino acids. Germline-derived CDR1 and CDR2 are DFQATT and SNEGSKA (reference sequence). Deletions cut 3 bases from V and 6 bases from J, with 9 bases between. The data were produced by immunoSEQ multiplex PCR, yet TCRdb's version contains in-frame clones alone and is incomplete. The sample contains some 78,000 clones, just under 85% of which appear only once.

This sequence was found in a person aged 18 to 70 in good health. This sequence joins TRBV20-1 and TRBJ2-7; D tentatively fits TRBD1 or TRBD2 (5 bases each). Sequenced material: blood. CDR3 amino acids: CSASSRGEQYF. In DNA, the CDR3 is TGCAGTGCTAGCTCGAGGGGCGAGCAGTACTTC.